This TCR beta chain comes out of a study of shared clonotypes between healthy human individuals. PBMC DNA, left unsorted, was sequenced on ten immunoSEQ deep assay plates. Data came from immunoSEQ multiplex PCR; TCRdb stores just in-frame clones and leaves some out. The table includes about 450,000 clones, 70% to 80% detected once. CDR3 length: 13 residues. Germline CDR1 reads SGHTA; CDR2 reads FQGNSA. V was pared by 6 bases and J by 3 bases, with 11 bases between. The study's findings and limits: An anticipated effect of sequencing depth on clonotype sharing among donors was recognized.

In regard to this clone: Its specificity is unknown.

Adult Caucasians living in Nashville, Tennessee made up all of the donors. Sequencing was carried out using PBMCs. This sequence was found in a woman aged 40-49 years in good health. Some clones in this sample may be carry-over from other donors' samples. The chain joins TRBV7-2 to TRBJ1-2; D is undetermined. CDR3 coding DNA: TGTGCCAGCAGACTAGTAGGATACTATGGCTACACCTTC. Translated, it gives CASRLVGYYGYTF.